This entry features one T cell receptor (beta chain) sequence. The CDR3 covers 14 residues. Germline loops: CDR1 SNHLY, CDR2 FYNNEI. V dropped 6 bases and J dropped 3; count of bases not matched to a gene: 6. This sample stems from a study of control samples from healthy donors and cancer patients. Some clones are missing from TCRdb's copy, which holds only in-frame ones; the method was immunoSEQ multiplex PCR. The sample yields about 88,000 clones, roughly 93% seen once. Sequenced sample: blood. This sequence was found in a man younger than 30 in good health. The rearrangement joins TRBV2 to TRBJ2-3; the match to TRBD2 covers 7 bases. DNA of the CDR3: TGTGCCAGCAGCCGGGGCGGGGGTACAGATACGCAGTATTTT. It specifies CASSRGGGTDTQYF.